This T cell receptor (beta chain) was identified during a study of cytomegalovirus exposure and HLA in healthy donors. For the study at large: Early released data comprised approximately 85 million unique TCRs from HLA-typed donors.

In this sample, this clone turned up once. Its antigen is currently unknown. The donors gave bone marrow, and they were healthy. The CDR3 spans 16 residues. V lost 6 bases, J lost 5 bases, and 7 bases stayed unmatched. Germline V gene sequence: CDR1 MNHEY, CDR2 SMNVEV (reference sequence). This PCR relied on a set of 60 Vbeta primers and 13 Jbeta primers. The repertoire was sequenced with immunoSEQ multiplex PCR; TCRdb's copy has only in-frame clones and lacks some. The sample lists fewer than 250,000 clones, nearly 80% occurring once. The study's findings and limits: Later analysis showed TCR association rates varying by HLA locus, highest for DRB1 and lowest for HLA-C. CMV serostatus was the only immune exposure information that was available.

V usage is TRBV27 and J usage is TRBJ2-1; 13 bases agree with TRBD2. The sequence was collected from a male donor in good health and CMV-seronegative. The material sequenced was PBMCs. CDR3 sequence (DNA): TGTGCCAGCAGAATAATAACTAGCGGGAGGGACAATGAGCAGTTCTTC. Translated: CASRIITSGRDNEQFF.